Below, 19 T cell receptor beta chains from the same sample are listed, as sequenced in a study of OX40 agonist ivuxolimab in advanced cancers. Profiling relied on immunoSEQ multiplex PCR, and the TCRdb table lists in-frame clones only, not all of them. The sample records about 50,000 clones, around 90% being singletons. The material sequenced was CD4+ or CD8+ T cells sorted from blood, taken in a trial of the OX40 agonist ivuxolimab. The receptor set was obtained from an adult with an advanced solid tumor such as melanoma, head and neck, liver or kidney cancer.

As regards this clone: This sequence is one base from a far larger clone and is likely a read error. This CDR3 is also generated by other DNA sequences in the sample. The chain links TRBV5-1 to TRBJ1-1, with D tentatively TRBD1 (5 bases). CDR1 is SGHRS and CDR2 is YFSETQ in the germline V gene. The CDR3 runs 12 residues. The CDR3 sequence: CASSLRGTEAFF. CDR3 sequence (DNA): TGTGCCAGCAGCTTGAGGGGTACTGAAGCTTTCTTT.

This rearrangement joins TRBV6-5 to TRBJ2-7, with D perhaps assigned TRBD1 or TRBD2 (6 bases each). Germline V gene lookup returns CDR1 MNHEY and CDR2 SVGAGI. V lost 2 bases and J lost 6, with 8 bases in between. The CDR3 contains 12 residues. As DNA, the CDR3 is TGTGCCAGCAGTTACGGGGGGCCCGAGCAGTACTTC. Its translation: CASSYGGPEQYF.

By proportion, this clone is medium-sized (0.01 to 0.1%). The chain couples TRBV6-5 to TRBJ1-1, with D unclear. From germline, CDR1 is MNHEY and CDR2 SVGAGI. The CDR3 runs to 13 residues. Trimming pared 6 bases from V and 0 bases from J, leaving 8 bases between. For the CDR3, the DNA is TGTGCCAGCAGGAGGACGGTGAACACTGAAGCTTTCTTT. Its translation: CASRRTVNTEAFF.

J is TRBJ1-4 and V is TRBV6-6; D is undetermined. With 4 bases removed from V and 10 bases from J, the gap between germline ends came to 10 bases. The CDR3 extends over 12 amino acids. Germline V gene lookup returns CDR1 MNHNY and CDR2 SVGAGI (reference sequence). The CDR3 coding sequence is TGTGCCAGCAGTTCTTTGGACGCAAAACTGTTTTTT. Translating it yields CASSSLDAKLFF.

The chain employs TRBV27 and TRBJ2-6; D unresolved. V shed 6 bases and J shed 4 bases, with 13 bases lying between them. CDR3 length: 15 residues. Germline V lookup: CDR1 MNHEY, CDR2 SMNVEV (reference sequence). Here the CDR3 DNA reads TGTGCCAGCAGCCTGATCCCAAGGGGGGCCAACGTCCTGACTTTC. The encoded protein is CASSLIPRGANVLTF.

This sequence joins TRBV9 and TRBJ2-2; 7 bases are a match to TRBD1. The germline gives CDR1 SGDLS, CDR2 YYNGEE. The CDR3 sequence is 15 residues long. V shed 1 base, J shed 0 bases, and the junction held 0 bases outside the gene matches. CDR3: CASSVTGANTGELFF. In DNA, the CDR3 is TGTGCCAGCAGCGTAACAGGGGCGAACACCGGGGAGCTGTTTTTT.

This clone appeared a single time. The chain has TRBV6-1 and TRBJ1-2; 10 bases align to TRBD1. Germline CDR1 reads MNHNS; CDR2 reads SASEGT. This CDR3 region has 14 residues. V lost 2 bases, J lost 6 bases, and 3 bases stayed unmatched. The CDR3 reads CASSEIGTGDGYTF. CDR3 sequence (DNA): TGTGCCAGCAGTGAAATCGGGACAGGGGATGGCTACACCTTC.

V is TRBV6-1 and J is TRBJ1-2; the D is unclear. Looked up from germline, CDR1 is MNHNS and CDR2 is SASEGT. CDR3 length equals 14 residues. Trimming cost V 2 bases and J 2 bases, with 9 bases left between them. In DNA form, the CDR3 reads TGTGCCAGCAGTGAAAAGGGCCCAAACTATGGCTACACCTTC. It yields the protein CASSEKGPNYGYTF.

Only one count was recorded for this clone. The chain uses TRBV5-6 and TRBJ2-7, with D possibly TRBD1 on 6 matching bases. The CDR3 has 16 residues. Trimming took 0 bases from V and 0 from J, leaving 13 bases between them. Germline-derived CDR1 and CDR2 are SGHDT and YYEEEE. Here the CDR3 reads CASSLAITGSSYEQYF. The CDR3 DNA is TGTGCCAGCAGCTTGGCGATTACAGGGAGCTCCTACGAGCAGTACTTC.

This chain connects TRBV6-1 to TRBJ2-7, with a possible D match to TRBD2 (5 bases). Trimming stripped 1 base from V and 3 bases from J, with 10 bases between. Germline V gives CDR1 MNHNS, CDR2 SASEGT. CDR3 length: 14 residues. The CDR3: CASSEEEDFYEQYF. The CDR3 DNA reads TGTGCCAGCAGTGAAGAGGAGGATTTCTACGAGCAGTACTTC.

The CDR3 bases are TGTGCCAGCAGTTTTTCCGGCGTGGCGGATGAGCAGTTCTTC. Translating it yields CASSFSGVADEQFF. V and J are TRBV27 and TRBJ2-1; D remains unclear. The germline gives CDR1 MNHEY, CDR2 SMNVEV (reference sequence). V dropped 3 bases and J dropped 8 bases, with 14 bases sitting between them. This CDR3 region has 14 residues.

The chain joins TRBV25-1 to TRBJ1-4; D is ambiguous. Germline V lookup: CDR1 MGHDK, CDR2 SYGVNS. V lost 4 bases, J lost 4 bases, and 13 bases lay in between. CDR3 length: 15 residues. CDR3 DNA: TGTGCCAGCAGTGCGCCAGACCGAATTAATGAAAAACTGTTTTTT. It translates to CASSAPDRINEKLFF.

The rearrangement joins TRBV14 to TRBJ2-7, with D possibly being TRBD1 (5 bases). V was shortened by 4 bases and J by 3 bases, with 16 bases between the two germline ends. The CDR3 covers 15 residues. Germline V lookup: CDR1 SGHDN, CDR2 FVKESK. The CDR3 DNA follows: TGTGCCAGCAGCCTGGTTTACTTAGGGGTCTACGAGCAGTACGTC. Protein sequence: CASSLVYLGVYEQYV.

The gene calls are TRBV9 and TRBJ1-2; D gene unclear. This CDR3 contains 12 residues. Trimming took 3 bases from V and 4 from J, leaving 7 bases between them. In germline, CDR1 is SGDLS, CDR2 YYNGEE. CDR3 sequence reads: CASSGLGYGYTF. The CDR3 DNA sequence: TGTGCCAGCAGCGGGCTTGGCTATGGCTACACCTTC.

This clone was counted only a few times. Other DNA variants within this sample encode the same CDR3. CDR3 bases: TGCGCCAGCAGCTTGAAGGAGACAGGTCACACTGAAGCTTTCTTT. The encoded protein is CASSLKETGHTEAFF. The chain is built from TRBV5-1 and TRBJ1-1, with a tentative D call TRBD1 (6 bases). V dropped 1 base and J dropped 3 bases, with 13 bases sitting between them. The CDR3 has 15 amino acids. Germline-derived CDR1 and CDR2 are SGHRS and YFSETQ.

Comments on this clone: At the DNA level, this CDR3 is encoded by other sequences in the same sample as well. The chain uses TRBV30 and TRBJ2-7, with D possibly TRBD1 on 5 matching bases. Trimming removed 5 bases at V and 6 bases at J, with 11 bases between. The germline V gene encodes CDR1 GTSNPN and CDR2 SVGIG (reference sequence). The length of the CDR3 is 11 residues. The CDR3 nucleotides are TGTGCCTGGGGTCAGGGATCCGAGCAGTACTTC. Translating gives CAWGQGSEQYF.

The chain has TRBV29-1 and TRBJ2-1; 16 bases fit TRBD2. J lost 3 bases, V lost 7 bases, and 9 bases had no gene match. Germline lookup yields CDR1 SQVTM and CDR2 ANQGSEA. This CDR3 contains 17 residues. The CDR3 DNA is TGCAGCGCCGCCGGGACTAGCGGGGGGGCCGTCTACAATGAGCAGTTCTTC. It translates to CSAAGTSGGAVYNEQFF.

Only one count was recorded for this clone. V gene TRBV16 combines with J gene TRBJ2-4, with D perhaps matching TRBD2 (6 bases). Germline V gives CDR1 KGHSY, CDR2 FQNENV. V was trimmed by 1 base and J by 3 bases, leaving 13 bases between them. The CDR3 consists of 16 residues. The CDR3 here is CASSQWGGTDKNIQYF. The CDR3, as DNA: TGTGCCAGCAGCCAATGGGGCGGGACCGACAAAAACATTCAGTACTTC.

This chain connects TRBV27 to TRBJ1-2, with D possibly TRBD1 on 5 matching bases. CDR1 is MNHEY and CDR2 is SMNVEV in the germline V gene (reference sequence). The CDR3 extends over 15 amino acids. With 3 bases removed from V and 3 bases from J, the gap between germline ends came to 14 bases. The CDR3: CASSFRGDGYYGYTF. The CDR3 nucleotides read TGTGCCAGCAGTTTCCGGGGGGACGGGTACTATGGCTACACCTTC.